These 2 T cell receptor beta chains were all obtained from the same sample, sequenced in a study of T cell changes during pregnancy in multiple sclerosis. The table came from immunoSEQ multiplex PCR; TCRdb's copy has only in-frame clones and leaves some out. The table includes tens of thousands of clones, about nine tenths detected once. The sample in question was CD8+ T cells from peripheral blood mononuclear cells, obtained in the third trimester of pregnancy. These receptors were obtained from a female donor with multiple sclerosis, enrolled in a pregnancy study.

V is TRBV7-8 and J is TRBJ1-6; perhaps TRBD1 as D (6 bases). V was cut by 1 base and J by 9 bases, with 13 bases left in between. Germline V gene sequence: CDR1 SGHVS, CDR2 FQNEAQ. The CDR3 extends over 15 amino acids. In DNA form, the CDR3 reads TGTGCCAGCAGCTTAGGGCAGGGGTTGGGTTCACCCCTCCACTTT. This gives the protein CASSLGQGLGSPLHF.

The CDR3 DNA reads TGTGCCAGCAGCTCGACCCGACGGGACAGATCATTCTTCTTTGGCTACACCTTC. This sequence encodes CASSSTRRDRSFFFGYTF. The J gene is TRBJ1-2, the V gene TRBV7-9, with 7 positions matching TRBD1. This CDR3 has 18 residues. V lost 4 bases and J lost 7; bases outside the gene matches: 21. Germline CDR1 SEHNR, CDR2 FQNEAQ (reference sequence).